Shown below are 30 T cell receptor beta chains from a single sample sequenced in a study of patients and donors after allogeneic stem cell transplantation. TCRdb re-derived calls from the RT-PCR reads in MiXCR, one entry per CDR3 protein. The sample holds some 150,000 distinct CDR3 sequences, about 36% seen once. The sample consisted of blood, either unsorted or a sorted T cell fraction (not recorded which). These receptors were obtained from a human donor who was either an allogeneic HSCT recipient or a stem cell or donor lymphocyte infusion donor (not recorded which). It is not recorded whose cells these are; they may come from a transplant donor.

This clonotype appeared a single time. This chain links TRBV6-6 with TRBJ1-1; D perhaps matches TRBD1 (5 bases). The V end was cut by 5 bases, the J end by 5 bases, with 18 bases between. CDR3 length: 15 residues. CDR1 MNHNY and CDR2 SVGAGI come from the germline V gene (reference sequence). The CDR3 protein is CASSPLGGRGTEAFF. CDR3 sequence (DNA): TGTGCCAGCAGTCCCCTAGGCGGGCGGGGGACTGAAGCTTTCTTT.

This clonotype was counted only a few times. V is TRBV28 and J is TRBJ2-1; 8 bases are shared with TRBD2. The J segment lost 6 bases and the V segment lost 6 bases, leaving 4 bases of the junction unmatched. Germline CDR1 MDHEN, CDR2 SYDVKM. This CDR3 region has 13 residues. The CDR3 spells CASRLGRGNEQFF. The CDR3 DNA reads as TGTGCCAGCAGACTCGGGAGGGGCAATGAGCAGTTCTTC.

This clonotype has just a few counts. The gene calls are TRBV28 and TRBJ1-1, with 8 nucleotides matching TRBD1. The V and J ends lost 7 bases and 4 bases, in that order; junction bases with no gene match: 8. Germline CDR1 reads MDHEN; CDR2 reads SYDVKM. The CDR3 sequence is 14 residues long. The chain's CDR3 is CASTWTGNLTEAFF. CDR3 nucleotides: TGTGCCAGCACCTGGACAGGGAACCTCACTGAAGCTTTCTTT.

This clonotype was seen a few times. The J gene is TRBJ1-3, the V gene TRBV29-1; D is unresolved. This CDR3 is built from 15 residues. V lost 2 bases, J lost 3 bases, and 14 bases lay in between. Germline V CDR1 and CDR2: SQVTM, ANQGSEA. The CDR3 reads CSVESPRRHGNTIYF. The CDR3 DNA is TGCAGCGTTGAATCCCCAAGGCGACATGGAAACACCATATATTTT.

The J gene is TRBJ2-2, the V gene TRBV29-1, with 8 bases lining up with TRBD2. This CDR3 has 15 residues. Germline CDR1 SQVTM, CDR2 ANQGSEA. Losses at the gene ends were 7 bases for V and 2 bases for J; bases not matched to a gene: 9. The CDR3 nucleotides read TGCAGCGGCTACGGGGGGGCCCTCAACACCGGGGAGCTGTTTTTT. It yields the protein CSGYGGALNTGELFF.

This clonotype has just a few counts. The V gene is TRBV5-1, the J gene TRBJ2-5, with unresolved D. This CDR3 is built from 14 residues. Trimming stripped 0 bases from V and 3 bases from J, with 9 bases between. Germline lookup yields CDR1 SGHRS and CDR2 YFSETQ. CDR3: CASSLATGEETQYF. CDR3 DNA sequence: TGCGCCAGCAGCTTGGCGACCGGAGAAGAGACCCAGTACTTC.

This clonotype was counted between two and nine times. J is TRBJ1-6 and V is TRBV2; a weak D match, TRBD1 (6 bases). The CDR3 runs 13 residues. Trimming stripped 7 bases from V and 13 bases from J, with 17 bases between. CDR1 is SNHLY and CDR2 is FYNNEI in the germline V gene. CDR3 nucleotide sequence: TGTGCCAGCAATCAGGGGAGTACGGTCCCCCTCCACTTT. Translation gives CASNQGSTVPLHF.

In the case of this clonotype: Its ends do not fully match the called genes, so a read error is possible. The chain is built from TRBV7-2 and TRBJ1-5; D remains unclear. Germline CDR1 reads SGHTA; CDR2 reads FQGNSA. This CDR3 has 12 residues. The CDR3 DNA follows: TGTGCCAGCAGCTTAGTGGATCATCCCCAGCATTTT. Protein sequence: CASSLVDHPQHF.

This chain joins TRBV12-3 or TRBV12-4 and TRBJ2-5; TRBD2 agrees at 9 bases. V shed 5 bases and J 5 bases; nucleotides not matched to a gene: 9. CDR3 length: 15 amino acids. The CDR3 loop is CASSETGTSPETQYF. CDR3 sequence (DNA): TGTGCCAGCAGTGAGACCGGGACTAGCCCCGAGACCCAGTACTTC.

The sample holds a few counts of this clonotype. This chain uses TRBV11-2 with TRBJ1-1, with 7 bases that match TRBD1. Germline-derived CDR1 and CDR2 are SGHAT and FQNNGV. This CDR3 contains 14 residues. V trimming: 6 bases; J trimming: 5 bases; junction bases outside the gene matches: 9. The CDR3 coding sequence is TGTGCCAGCAGATTGACAGGGAGAAAGACTGAAGCTTTCTTT. It encodes CASRLTGRKTEAFF.

This clonotype was seen a handful of times. This chain links TRBV10-3 with TRBJ2-7, with unresolved D. V gave up 4 bases and J gave up 2 bases, with 15 bases separating them. This CDR3 region has 15 residues. Germline CDR1 and CDR2: ENHRY and SYGVKD. The CDR3 loop is CAISAISGSAYEQYF. CDR3 coding DNA: TGTGCCATCAGTGCCATTTCCGGGTCTGCCTACGAGCAGTACTTC.

The table lists this clonotype with a few counts. V is TRBV28 and J is TRBJ2-7; D is unresolved. This CDR3 is built from 15 residues. The V end lost 2 bases, the J end lost 0 bases, and 11 bases lay between the germline ends. Per the germline V gene, CDR1 is MDHEN and CDR2 is SYDVKM. In DNA form, the CDR3 reads TGTGCCAGCAGTTTAGAGTACCGTGCCTCCTACGAGCAGTACTTC. Its protein is CASSLEYRASYEQYF. The entire variable domain, with the rest obtained from reference TRBV28 and TRBJ2-7, is as follows: DVKVTQSSRYLVKRTGEKVFLECVQDMDHENMFWYRQDPGLGLRLIYFSYDVKMKEKGDIPEGYSVSREKKERFSLILESASTNQTSMYLCASSLEYRASYEQYFGPGTRLTVT.

This clonotype appeared a single time. V gene TRBV9 combines with J gene TRBJ1-5; D is unclear. This CDR3 spans 14 amino acids. The germline gives CDR1 SGDLS, CDR2 YYNGEE. Trimming cost V 0 bases and J 3 bases, with 7 bases left between them. The CDR3: CASSVGTVNQPQHF. CDR3 nucleotides: TGTGCCAGCAGCGTAGGGACGGTCAATCAGCCCCAGCATTTT.

On this clonotype: Relative to the germline gene, one junction end is altered; a read error may explain this. The genes are TRBV11-2 and TRBJ2-2; TRBD2 is a possible D gene (6 bases). In germline, CDR1 is SGHAT, CDR2 FQNNGV. The CDR3 extends over 16 amino acids. CDR3 region: CVSSLGSASDTGELFF. Here the CDR3 DNA reads TGTGTCAGCAGCTTAGGTTCGGCTAGCGACACCGGGGAGCTGTTTTTT.

Ten or more counts support this clonotype. The gene calls are TRBV28 and TRBJ1-1; 7 bases agree with TRBD1. This CDR3 contains 14 residues. Trimming removed 5 bases from V and 5 bases from J; junction bases left unmatched: 8. Germline V lookup: CDR1 MDHEN, CDR2 SYDVKM. In DNA form, the CDR3 reads TGTGCCAGCAGTGCACAGGGGTTCAGGACTGAAGCTTTCTTT. This gives the protein CASSAQGFRTEAFF.

This chain uses TRBV9 with TRBJ2-5; D unresolved. Trimming removed 0 bases at V and 5 bases at J, with 11 bases between. Germline V gene data show CDR1 as SGDLS and CDR2 as YYNGEE. The CDR3 runs to 14 residues. CDR3 loop: CASSVEGLGETQYF. For the CDR3, the DNA is TGTGCCAGCAGCGTAGAAGGGCTGGGGGAGACCCAGTACTTC.

Only a few counts were recorded for this clonotype. J is TRBJ1-5 and V is TRBV6-1; unclear D gene. The CDR3 is 11 amino acids. Between the trimmed V and J ends, which lost 0 bases and 9 bases, there was a span of 3 bases. Germline lookup yields CDR1 MNHNS and CDR2 SASEGT. In DNA form, the CDR3 reads TGTGCCAGCAGTGAAGCTAGGCCCCAGCATTTT. This codes for CASSEARPQHF.

The rearrangement links TRBV24-1 to TRBJ2-1; 9 nucleotides align to TRBD2. After removal of 9 bases from V and 0 bases from J, the junction contained 8 bases not matched to a gene. Germline lookup yields CDR1 KGHDR and CDR2 SFDVKD. The CDR3 runs to 16 residues. The CDR3 region is CATVAGDSSSYNEQFF. CDR3 bases: TGTGCCACCGTAGCGGGGGACTCCAGCTCCTACAATGAGCAGTTCTTC.

This clonotype was counted between two and nine times. V is TRBV9 and J is TRBJ2-2, with 11 bases identical to TRBD1. The CDR3 is 16 residues long. Germline assignment: CDR1 SGDLS and CDR2 YYNGEE. After removal of 3 bases from V and 7 bases from J, the junction contained 8 bases not matched to a gene. The CDR3 is CASSDPDRGRIGELFF. CDR3 bases: TGTGCCAGCAGCGACCCGGACAGGGGGCGCATCGGGGAGCTGTTTTTT.

A few counts support this clonotype. The genes are TRBV28 and TRBJ1-5; 8 bases map to TRBD1. The V gene end was trimmed by 2 bases and the J gene end by 4 bases; junction bases not matched to a gene: 7. Germline V lookup: CDR1 MDHEN, CDR2 SYDVKM. This CDR3 has 16 residues. This CDR3 reads CASSLGTQGVNQPQHF. CDR3 coding DNA: TGTGCCAGCAGTTTAGGGACACAGGGGGTAAATCAGCCCCAGCATTTT.

This clonotype was found a few times. The CDR3 DNA reads as TGTGCCAGCAGTAGGACGGTCCCGGGCTATGGCTACACCTTC. Translation: CASSRTVPGYGYTF. The rearrangement uses TRBV12-3 or TRBV12-4 and TRBJ1-2, with no clear D. This CDR3 spans 14 amino acids. Trimming took 5 bases from V and 4 from J, leaving 14 bases between them.

In this sample, this clonotype turned up a few times. V is TRBV20-1 and J is TRBJ1-3; no definite D call. In germline, CDR1 is DFQATT, CDR2 SNEGSKA (reference sequence). V was trimmed by 6 bases and J by 2 bases, leaving 20 bases between them. The CDR3 sequence is 16 residues long. This CDR3 reads CSAHSIPGSAGNTIYF. In DNA, the CDR3 is TGCAGTGCCCACTCCATCCCGGGTAGCGCTGGAAACACCATATATTTT.

This chain joins TRBV9 and TRBJ1-3, with 7 bases lining up with TRBD1. Germline trimming cut 3 bases from V and 0 bases from J; bases unmatched to any gene: 9. Germline CDR1 reads SGDLS; CDR2 reads YYNGEE. CDR3 length equals 17 residues. CDR3 nucleotides: TGTGCCAGCAGCGGGCGACAGGGTGAAGGCTCTGGAAACACCATATATTTT. Protein product: CASSGRQGEGSGNTIYF.

This rearrangement joins TRBV4-3 to TRBJ2-2; 10 nucleotides match TRBD2. The germline V gene has CDR1 LGHNA and CDR2 YSLEER. J gave up 6 bases and V 0 bases, and 4 bases lay outside the gene matches. The CDR3 length is 16 residues. This CDR3 reads CASSQELLAGPGELFF. The CDR3 nucleotides read TGCGCCAGCAGCCAAGAGCTACTAGCGGGGCCCGGGGAGCTGTTTTTT.

The V gene is TRBV7-2, the J gene TRBJ2-5; D could derive from TRBD1 or TRBD2 (5 bases each). The germline CDR1 and CDR2 sequences are SGHTA and FQGNSA. Trimming took 1 base from V and 5 from J, leaving 17 bases between them. This CDR3 has 16 residues. CDR3 sequence (DNA): TGTGCCAGCAGCTTAGATTTTGCGAGGGGAAGGGAGACCCAGTACTTC. Amino acids: CASSLDFARGRETQYF.

V usage is TRBV9 and J usage is TRBJ1-2, with TRBD1 as a possible D gene (5 bases). Trimming took 0 bases from V and 8 from J, leaving 20 bases between them. The germline V gene encodes CDR1 SGDLS and CDR2 YYNGEE. This CDR3 is built from 16 residues. As DNA, the CDR3 is TGTGCCAGCAGCGTAGCTATGGGACGGGGGTCCCGGGGCTACACCTTC. Translation: CASSVAMGRGSRGYTF.

The chain couples TRBV20-1 to TRBJ1-2; D unresolved. The CDR3 runs 16 residues. The germline V gene has CDR1 DFQATT and CDR2 SNEGSKA (reference sequence). V dropped 7 bases and J dropped 5 bases, with 26 bases sitting between them. The CDR3 DNA follows: TGCAGTGTTACTAGCTGGTCGTCGGCCGTCCGGTATGGCTACACCTTC. It translates to CSVTSWSSAVRYGYTF.

The chain is built from TRBV2 and TRBJ1-1; D is unresolved. V was shortened by 4 bases and J by 0 bases, with 9 bases between the two germline ends. Germline CDR1 SNHLY, CDR2 FYNNEI. The CDR3 runs 14 residues. CDR3 nucleotides: TGTGCCAGCAGTGTGGAGACCATGAACACTGAAGCTTTCTTT. This gives the protein CASSVETMNTEAFF.

The chain uses TRBV9 and TRBJ2-3, with D unresolved. Trimming pared 0 bases from V and 0 bases from J, leaving 14 bases between. This CDR3 contains 17 residues. Germline V lookup: CDR1 SGDLS, CDR2 YYNGEE. CDR3 sequence: CASSVATTPNSTDTQYF. The CDR3, as DNA: TGTGCCAGCAGCGTAGCTACGACTCCCAATAGCACAGATACGCAGTATTTT.

This chain joins TRBV6-6 and TRBJ2-7; 7 positions match TRBD1. V dropped 5 bases and J dropped 2; count of bases not matched to a gene: 6. This CDR3 spans 14 amino acids. Germline CDR1 is MNHNY and CDR2 is SVGAGI (reference sequence). The CDR3 DNA sequence: TGTGCCAGCAGTGCCCCGGACAGGACCTACGAGCAGTACTTC. Its protein product is CASSAPDRTYEQYF.